Listed here is a single T cell receptor (beta chain). Its antigen is undetermined. This entry is derived from a study of glioma-infiltrating T cells. The CDR3 is 12 amino acids. V lost 6 bases, J lost 6 bases, and 9 bases lay in between. Whole-study results and caveats: Above-expected tissue-blood divergence occurred in all gliomas, most in low-grade ones. Only very few CDR3 sequences appeared in both tissue and blood.

The iRepertoire nested amplicon-rescue multiplex PCR amplified TCR alpha and beta CDR3s from RNA. One-step reverse transcription and amplification started from approximately 100-400 ng of tissue mRNA or PBMC total RNA. TCRdb processed the multiplex PCR reads anew with MiXCR; each CDR3 protein has one entry. The table shows under 150,000 distinct CDR3 sequences, with about 39% occurring only once. The TCR was taken from a human donor with low-grade glioma or glioblastoma, undergoing nonglioma brain surgery, or in good health (not recorded which). Sequencing input: glioma tissue, nonneoplastic brain tissue, or PBMCs (not recorded which). The V and J genes are TRBV12-3 or TRBV12-4 and TRBJ1-5; the D is unclear. CDR3 region: CASRSGSQPQHF. The DNA for the CDR3 is TGTGCCAGCAGATCTGGTAGTCAGCCCCAGCATTTT.